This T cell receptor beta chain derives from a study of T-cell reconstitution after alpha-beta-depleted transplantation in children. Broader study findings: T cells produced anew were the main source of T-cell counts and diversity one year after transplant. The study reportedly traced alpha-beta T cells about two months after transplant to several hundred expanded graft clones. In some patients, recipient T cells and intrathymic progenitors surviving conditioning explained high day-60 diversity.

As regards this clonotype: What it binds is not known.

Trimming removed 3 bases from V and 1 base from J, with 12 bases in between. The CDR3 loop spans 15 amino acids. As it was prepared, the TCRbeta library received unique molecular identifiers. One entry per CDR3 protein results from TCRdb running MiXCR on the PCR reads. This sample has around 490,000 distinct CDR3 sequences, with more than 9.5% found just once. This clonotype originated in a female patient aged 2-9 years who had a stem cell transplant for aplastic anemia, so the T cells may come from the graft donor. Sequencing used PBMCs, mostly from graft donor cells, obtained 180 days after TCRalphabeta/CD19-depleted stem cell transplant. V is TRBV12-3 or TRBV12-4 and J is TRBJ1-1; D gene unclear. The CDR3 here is CASSFCKGRNTEAFF. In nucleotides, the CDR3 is TGTGCCAGCAGTTTCTGTAAAGGGAGGAACACTGAAGCTTTCTTT.